Listed below are T cell receptor beta chains from one sample, sequenced in a study of T cell responses to AZD1222 COVID-19 vaccine. The data were produced by immunoSEQ multiplex PCR, yet TCRdb's version contains in-frame clones alone and is incomplete. The repertoire consists of about 180,000 clones, with 85% to 95% occurring once and the leading ten covering around 0.98%. Material: peripheral blood, obtained 28 days after the second dose of the MenACWY control vaccine. The receptors here all came from an adult who received the MenACWY meningococcal vaccine as a control. Both conserved end residues are part of each CDR3. The D gene is left open where the match is weak. Not every row has a clone size; where given, it reads once, few, many or a size class.

V	size	J	D	DNA	CDR3
TRBV28	.	TRBJ1-2	TRBD1	TGTGCCAGCAGTTTGACAGGGGGCTCCTATGGCTACACCTTC	CASSLTGGSYGYTF
TRBV7-2	.	TRBJ1-5	.	TGTGCCAGCAGCTTAACAGGGAGCAGCAATCAGCCCCAGCATTTT	CASSLTGSSNQPQHF
TRBV27	.	TRBJ2-3	.	TGTGCCAGCAGCCCAAGGAGTCTGGGGACAGATACGCAGTATTTT	CASSPRSLGTDTQYF
TRBV4-2	.	TRBJ2-5	TRBD2	TGTGCCAGTAGCGGGGGGGCCGGGGAGACCCAGTACTTC	CASSGGAGETQYF
TRBV5-1	.	TRBJ2-7	TRBD2	TGCGCCAGCAGCCAGAGCGGGGGGCCCTCCTCCTACGAGCAGTACTTC	CASSQSGGPSSYEQYF
TRBV3-1/TRBV3-2	.	TRBJ2-7	.	TGTGCCAGCAGCCCCATCGGGGACTCGGGCTACGAGCAGTACTTC	CASSPIGDSGYEQYF
TRBV19	.	TRBJ2-3	TRBD2	TGTGCCAGTAGTATAGCGGGCGTGACTAGCGGGGGTACAGATACGCAGTATTTT	CASSIAGVTSGGTDTQYF
TRBV21-1	.	TRBJ1-1	.	TGTGCCAGCAGCAAAGCCGGACACGAATCTGAAGCTTTCTTT	CASSKAGHESEAFF
TRBV7-9	.	TRBJ1-2	.	TGTGCCAGCAGCTTTATCTATGGCTACACCTTC	CASSFIYGYTF
TRBV6-1	once	TRBJ1-5	TRBD1	TGTGCCAGCAGATGGGACAGGACCAATCAGCCCCAGCATTTT	CASRWDRTNQPQHF
TRBV18	.	TRBJ1-2	TRBD1	TGTGCCAGCTCACCAGACCGGGACAGGGCAAAACTACATGGCTACACCTTC	CASSPDRDRAKLHGYTF
TRBV6-2/TRBV6-3	.	TRBJ2-7	TRBD1	TGTGCCAGCAGTTATACCACAGGGGCCTACGAGCAGTACTTC	CASSYTTGAYEQYF
TRBV3-1/TRBV3-2	.	TRBJ1-6	.	TGTGCCAGCAGCCAAGGACGAAATTCACCCCTCCACTTT	CASSQGRNSPLHF
TRBV3-1/TRBV3-2	.	TRBJ1-4	.	TGTGCCAGCTCAGCGGGGATAAATGAAAAACTGTTTTTT	CASSAGINEKLFF
TRBV10-1	once	TRBJ1-1	.	TGCGCCAGCAGTGAGCCAGGGAGGAGCACTGAAGCTTTCTTT	CASSEPGRSTEAFF
TRBV30	once	TRBJ1-2	TRBD1	TGTGCCTGGGGAGTGGGGGTGTTGGCAGGGGGCAATGGCTACACCTTC	CAWGVGVLAGGNGYTF
TRBV4-2	.	TRBJ1-6	TRBD1	TGTGCCAGCAGACAAGGGGACAGGGGTTCGACCTCCTATAATTCACCCCTCCACTTT	CASRQGDRGSTSYNSPLHF
TRBV28	.	TRBJ2-7	.	TGTGCCAGCACCTCTCAAAGGGACGGGAGCTACGAGCAGTACTTC	CASTSQRDGSYEQYF
TRBV28	.	TRBJ1-6	.	TGTGCCAGCAACCTAGAGAACACTTTCCACTTT	CASNLENTFHF
TRBV11-3	.	TRBJ1-1	.	TGTGCCAGCAGCTTTGGGTCCGGGACGCCAGCTGAAGCTTTCTTT	CASSFGSGTPAEAFF
TRBV6-5	.	TRBJ1-4	.	TGTGCCAGCAGATTGGGGGTATGGGATGAAAAACTGTTTTTT	CASRLGVWDEKLFF
TRBV6-1	.	TRBJ1-1	.	TGTGTCAGCAGTGAGGGGATGAACACTGAAGCTTTCTTT	CVSSEGMNTEAFF